This T cell receptor (beta chain) originates from a study of cytomegalovirus exposure and HLA in healthy donors (dated by TCRdb to 2016 to 2017). About the study as a whole: An earlier analysis of 587 of the donors reported approximately 300 Gb of sequence data and roughly 120 million unique TCR beta sequences obtained from around 190 million T cells. An early release that covered several hundred HLA-typed donors contained approximately 300 gigabases of sequencing data and some 87 million unique TCR sequences. The genetic ancestry cluster associated with self-reported Caucasian donors included roughly four fifths of the 350 to 500 genotyped donors. The study aimed to test whether signatures of past pathogen exposure could be identified by cataloging public T cell receptors. The study profiled the T cell repertoires of 550 to 700 subjects by immunosequencing and related them to cytomegalovirus serostatus. Along with the roughly 670-subject first cohort, a separate validation cohort of over a hundred different subjects was used. To predict cytomegalovirus infection status, the study brought together high-throughput TCR immunosequencing, statistical association of individual TCRs with disease status, and machine learning. In a later analysis, previously published TCR beta repertoires from 666 donors were re-analyzed and high-resolution HLA genotyping was added so that TCR occurrence patterns could be studied. The later analysis used no new phenotypic data to find candidate immune exposures, relying instead on TCR beta sequences and their occurrence across donors. An earlier analysis of some 600 of the donors applied high-throughput TCR beta sequencing to assess whether each TCR beta V gene segment acted as functional or pseudogenic. Donor age, sex, ethnicity and CMV serostatus were collected together with the repertoire data. A later genetic analysis took genome-wide SNP genotypes for about 65% of the 666 donors and used that subset as a discovery cohort. All discovery cohort repertoires had been generated on a single sequencing platform. Class I and class II HLA loci were covered by the typing at four-digit resolution. The number of typed donors differed by locus: roughly 629-640 for A, B, C, DRB1 and DQB1; some 540 for DQA1; approximately 600 for DPA1; and 450 to 480 for DPB1. Four or five DR-DQ haplotypes were handled as single units for association and clustering because linkage in the cohort was strong. Among about 400 genotyped donors of the cohort, an average of approximately 200,000 unique TCR beta nucleotide sequences was sequenced per donor, of which 15% to 20% were non-productive.

What the research found in general, with its limitations: A group of highly shared sequence variants was considered likely to be a technical artifact of the sequencing pipeline. A later analysis found that most CMV-associated TCR beta chains appeared HLA-restricted, with HLA associations seemingly driven largely by CMV exposure. The earlier analysis of almost 600 of the donors excluded roughly 17 rarely observed V segments, including chromosome 9 orphons, because counts were too low. In the study, some 160 TCR beta chains were listed as associated with cytomegalovirus. In vitro tests confirmed that a few of the cytomegalovirus-associated TCR beta chains recognize cytomegalovirus antigens. A further reported finding was that TCR beta sequences accurately predicted the HLA-A and HLA-B alleles for most subjects in the first cohort. Linkage disequilibrium might explain the correlated functional status among segregating V segments, but an unknown experimental factor could not be excluded. In an earlier analysis of 450 to 750 of the donors, most TCR beta V segments appeared in productive rearrangements about 90% or about 30% of the time, broadly matching IMGT annotations. According to a later analysis, parvovirus B19, influenza, CMV and Epstein-Barr virus appeared linked to several top co-occurrence clusters. Compared with the 666-donor mean, donors in an Asian-associated ancestry cluster had fewer N-insertions in productive TCRs, according to a later genetic analysis. Most TCR sequences were seen in very few donors, while some public TCRs were found in many individuals. In a later analysis, HLA-associated TCR beta chains showed more clonal expansion and lower generation probabilities than non-associated chains that were equally common. CMV serostatus was the only immune exposure information available for the cohort. HLA typing was unavailable for some donors at each locus, so association tests used only the typed subset. In this cohort, only TCR beta chains were sequenced, and detectable features were limited by the absence of alpha or paired-chain data. Strong co-occurrence of HLA alleles, especially DR and DQ, made assigning TCR associations to individual alleles difficult. A later analysis associated 17,000 or so TCR beta sequences with specific HLA alleles at a false discovery rate of 0.05. The presence/absence analyses assumed that sequencing depth was roughly uniform across donors, and that assumption may not be true. Because the 87-base-pair reads could not distinguish some IMGT-functional V segments, including TRBV6-2 and TRBV6-3, those segments were excluded. According to the authors, the approach could potentially be generalized to other disease states and immunological phenotypes. In both the original and validation cohorts, the classifier was reported to diagnose cytomegalovirus status with high specificity and sensitivity. A later analysis found that TCR association rates varied across HLA loci, with DRB1 alleles showing the most associated TCRs and HLA-C alleles the fewest. An association between a missense DCLRE1C variant and V-gene and J-gene trimming of TCR beta chains was found in a later genetic analysis and replicated in an independent cohort.

The cohort comprised some 700 healthy bone marrow donors. Cohort members were all nominally healthy when sampled, although unrecorded immune exposures were likely present. The donor was CMV seronegative and belonged to the group of 350 or so seronegative cohort members. A peripheral blood sample was collected from each donor, and TCR beta sequencing was performed on peripheral blood mononuclear cells. The Qiagen DNeasy Blood Extraction Kit was used to extract genomic DNA from the blood cell samples. For this clone: What this receptor recognizes is not known.

The library was built by means of the immunoSEQ multiplex PCR assay. For the multiplex PCR, a mixture combining 60 forward primers for TCR Vbeta segments and 13 reverse primers for TCR Jbeta segments was used. The CDR3 region of rearranged TCR beta genes was amplified from genomic DNA by a multiplex PCR assay. Amplified TCR beta libraries were sequenced as 87-base-pair reads on the Illumina HiSeq System. Per the source publication's procedure: A later analysis tallied approximately 87 million unique TCR beta chains across the 610 or so repertoires, and about 12 million of those chains were shared by two or more donors. Raw reads were error-corrected and collapsed into unique sequences by a nearest-neighbor algorithm in which closely related sequences were merged to remove PCR and sequencing errors. Alignment of CDR3 sequences to IMGT reference sequences was used to assign V, D and J gene segments. For a sequence to be retained, at least a six-nucleotide match to both a V gene segment and a J gene segment was required. A rearrangement counted as productive if the CDR3 had no stop codons and remained in frame with V and J, and every other rearrangement counted as non-productive. Following IMGT convention, CDR3 was defined as the stretch from the second conserved V-encoded cysteine up to the conserved J-encoded phenylalanine. The earlier analysis of about 620 of the donors excluded sequences that lacked an unambiguous match to a single V gene segment. In an earlier analysis of around 600 of the donors, V segments were called functional above 56.7% productive rearrangements and were called segregating when the between-donor standard deviation exceeded 5%. A statistical classification framework was built to diagnose cytomegalovirus status from the catalog of TCR beta chain sequences. In a later analysis, V and J genes were assigned by comparing TCR nucleotide sequences against IMGT/GENE-DB human TR gene sequences. In a later analysis, CDR3 sequences and most-parsimonious VDJ recombination scenarios were assigned using the TCRdist pipeline. A later analysis defined each TCR beta chain by its CDR3 amino acid sequence plus V-gene family, and excluded reads lacking a unique V-gene family. In a later analysis, several hundred highly shared, low-generation-probability nucleotide sequences were removed to address suspected cross-contamination and a sequencing artifact. For each public chain, a later analysis derived a clonal expansion index from normalized ranks of inferred template counts within each repertoire. In a later analysis, generation probabilities were computed using a VDJ recombination model fitted to out-of-frame rearrangements, and the results were checked against IGoR. A later analysis scored TCR-TCR, TCR-HLA and TCR-CMV co-occurrence with hypergeometric tests, applying a repertoire-size bias correction to TCR pairs. To estimate false discovery rates, a later analysis permuted the HLA or CMV assignments 20 times. In a later analysis, co-occurring TCRs were grouped with DBSCAN, and TCRdist sequence similarity was added when clustering was performed within HLA-allele-positive subsets. Co-occurrence clustering excluded repertoires with fewer than 30,000 or more than 120,000 public chains, plus five with anomalous nucleotide sharing. The immuneACCESS repertoire file appears here via TCRdb, limited to in-frame rearrangements. These files lack a portion of the clones; in checked studies, under half of the deficit traces to unresolved V genes, and the cause of the others is not known. V, J and clone size are taken as reported in that table, and D and trimming were inferred from the DNA itself. The sample table includes approximately 100,000 clones. About 0.59% of the sample is taken by the ten largest.

CDR1 is given as SGDLS and CDR2 as YYNGEE, both from the germline V gene. There are 14 amino acids in the CDR3, from cysteine to phenylalanine inclusive. CDR3 DNA is the only sequence kept; it has 42 bases, read in frame from the first base. V is clipped by 0 bases and J by 5 bases, and the sequence between their germline boundaries is 12 bases long. Source material: PBMCs. Rearrangement joined TRBV9 to TRBJ2-7, and perhaps TRBD1 as D gene, on 7 matching bases. This clonotype was obtained from a middle-aged man in good health and CMV-seronegative. The sequenced DNA is TGTGCCAGCAGCGTAGGACAGGGAGGCAACGAGCAGTACTTC. Protein translation: CASSVGQGGNEQYF.